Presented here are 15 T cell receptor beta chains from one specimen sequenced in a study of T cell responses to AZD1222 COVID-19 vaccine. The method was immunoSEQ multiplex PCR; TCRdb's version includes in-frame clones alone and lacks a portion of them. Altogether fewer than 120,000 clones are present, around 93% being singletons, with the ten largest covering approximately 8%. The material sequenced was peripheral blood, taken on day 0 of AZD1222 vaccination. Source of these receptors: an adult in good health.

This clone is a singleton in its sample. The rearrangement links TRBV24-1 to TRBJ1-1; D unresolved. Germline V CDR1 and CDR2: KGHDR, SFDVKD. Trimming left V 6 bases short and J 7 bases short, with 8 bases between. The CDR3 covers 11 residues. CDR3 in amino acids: CATSLGFEAFF. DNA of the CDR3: TGTGCCACCAGTTTAGGGTTTGAAGCTTTCTTT.

DNA of the CDR3: TGTGCCAGTAGTACCGGCTTCGACGCCTGGGTCACGAACACTGAAGCTTTCTTT. It encodes CASSTGFDAWVTNTEAFF. The rearrangement uses TRBV19 and TRBJ1-1; the D is unclear. The V end lost 4 bases, the J end lost 1 base, and 22 bases lay between the germline ends. This CDR3 has 18 residues. The germline gives CDR1 LNHDA, CDR2 SQIVND (reference sequence).

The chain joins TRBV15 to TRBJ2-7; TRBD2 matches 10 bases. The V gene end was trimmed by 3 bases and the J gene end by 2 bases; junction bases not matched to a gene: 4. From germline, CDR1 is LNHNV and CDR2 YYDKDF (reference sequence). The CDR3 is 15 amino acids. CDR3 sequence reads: CATSSQRGGAYEQYF. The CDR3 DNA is TGTGCCACCAGCAGTCAGCGGGGGGGCGCCTACGAGCAGTACTTC.

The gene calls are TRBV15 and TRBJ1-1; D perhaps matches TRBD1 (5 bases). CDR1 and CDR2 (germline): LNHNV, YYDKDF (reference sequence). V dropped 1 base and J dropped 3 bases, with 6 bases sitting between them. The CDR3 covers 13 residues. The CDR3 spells CATSRGGDTEAFF. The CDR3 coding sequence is TGTGCCACCAGCAGAGGAGGGGACACTGAAGCTTTCTTT. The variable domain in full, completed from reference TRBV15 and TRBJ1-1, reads DAMVIQNPRYQVTQFGKPVTLSCSQTLNHNVMYWYQQKSSQAPKLLFHYYDKDFNNEADTPDNFQSRRPNTSFCFLDIRSPGLGDTAMYLCATSRGGDTEAFFGQGTRLTVV.

The CDR3 region is CASSPFSPPAQYF. The CDR3 nucleotides are TGTGCCAGCAGTCCCTTCTCCCCCCCCGCGCAGTACTTC. The chain joins TRBV28 to TRBJ2-7; the D is unclear. This CDR3 has 13 amino acids. Trimming stripped 5 bases from V and 9 bases from J, with 17 bases between. Germline V gene data show CDR1 as MDHEN and CDR2 as SYDVKM.

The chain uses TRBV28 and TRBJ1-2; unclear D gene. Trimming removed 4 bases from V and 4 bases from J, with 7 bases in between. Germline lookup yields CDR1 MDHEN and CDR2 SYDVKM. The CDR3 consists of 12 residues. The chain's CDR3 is CASSSLPYGYTF. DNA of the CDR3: TGTGCCAGCAGTTCACTTCCCTATGGCTACACCTTC.

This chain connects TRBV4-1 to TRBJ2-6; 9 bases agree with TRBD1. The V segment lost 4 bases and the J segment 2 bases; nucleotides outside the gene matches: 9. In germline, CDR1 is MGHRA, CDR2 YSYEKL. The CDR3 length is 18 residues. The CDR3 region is CASSLRDREFAGANVLTF. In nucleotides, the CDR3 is TGCGCCAGCAGCCTCCGGGACAGGGAATTCGCTGGGGCCAACGTCCTGACTTTC.

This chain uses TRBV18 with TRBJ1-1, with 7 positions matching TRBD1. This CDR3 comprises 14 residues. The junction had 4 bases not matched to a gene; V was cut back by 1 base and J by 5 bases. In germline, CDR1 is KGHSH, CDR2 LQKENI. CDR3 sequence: CASSPQGARTEAFF. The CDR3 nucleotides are TGTGCCAGCTCACCACAGGGGGCGAGGACTGAAGCTTTCTTT. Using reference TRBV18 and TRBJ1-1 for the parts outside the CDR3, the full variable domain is NAGVMQNPRHLVRRRGQEARLRCSPMKGHSHVYWYRQLPEEGLKFMVYLQKENIIDESGMPKERFSAEFPKEGPSILRIQQVVRGDSAAYFCASSPQGARTEAFFGQGTRLTVV.

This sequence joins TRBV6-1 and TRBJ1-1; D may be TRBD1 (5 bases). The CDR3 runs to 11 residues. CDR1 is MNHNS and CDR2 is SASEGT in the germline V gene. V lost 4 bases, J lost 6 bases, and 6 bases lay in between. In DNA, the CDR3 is TGTGCCAGCAGTGGAGGGGCTGAAGCTTTCTTT. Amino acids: CASSGGAEAFF.

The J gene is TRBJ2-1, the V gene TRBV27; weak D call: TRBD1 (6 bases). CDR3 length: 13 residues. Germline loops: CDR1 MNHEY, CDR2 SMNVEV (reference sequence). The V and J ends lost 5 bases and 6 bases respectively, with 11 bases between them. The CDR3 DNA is TGTGCCAGCAGTATCGGACAGCTCAATGAGCAGTTCTTC. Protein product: CASSIGQLNEQFF.

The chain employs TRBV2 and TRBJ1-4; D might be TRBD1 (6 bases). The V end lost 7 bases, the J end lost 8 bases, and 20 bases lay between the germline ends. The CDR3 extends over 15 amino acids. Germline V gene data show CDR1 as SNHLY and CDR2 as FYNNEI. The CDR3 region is CASTKGDWAGEKLFF. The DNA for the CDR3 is TGTGCCAGCACCAAGGGGGACTGGGCGGGGGAAAAACTGTTTTTT.

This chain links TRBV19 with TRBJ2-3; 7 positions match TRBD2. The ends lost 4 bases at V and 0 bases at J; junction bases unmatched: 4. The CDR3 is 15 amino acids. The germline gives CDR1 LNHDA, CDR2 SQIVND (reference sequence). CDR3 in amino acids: CASSTGLVSTDTQYF. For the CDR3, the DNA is TGTGCCAGTAGTACCGGACTAGTGAGCACAGATACGCAGTATTTT.

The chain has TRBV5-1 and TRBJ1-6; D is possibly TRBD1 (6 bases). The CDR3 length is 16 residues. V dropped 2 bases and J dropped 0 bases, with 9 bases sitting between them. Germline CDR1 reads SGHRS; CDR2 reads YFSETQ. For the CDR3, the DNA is TGCGCCAGCAGCTTAACAGGGAGCTCCTATAATTCACCCCTCCACTTT. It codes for CASSLTGSSYNSPLHF.

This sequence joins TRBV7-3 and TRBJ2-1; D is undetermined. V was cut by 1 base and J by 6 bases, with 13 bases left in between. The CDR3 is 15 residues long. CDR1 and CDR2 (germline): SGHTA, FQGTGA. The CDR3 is CASSLRAGPSNEQFF. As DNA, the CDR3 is TGTGCCAGCAGCTTAAGGGCAGGCCCCTCCAATGAGCAGTTCTTC.

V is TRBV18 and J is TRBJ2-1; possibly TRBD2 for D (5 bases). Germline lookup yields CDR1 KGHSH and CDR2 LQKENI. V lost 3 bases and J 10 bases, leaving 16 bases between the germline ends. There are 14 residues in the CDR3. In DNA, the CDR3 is TGTGCCAGCTCACCGTTGACTGGACCGGGGGAGCAGTTCTTC. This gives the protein CASSPLTGPGEQFF.